The clone carrying this T cell receptor (beta chain) was counted a few times. The data are from a study of blood T cell repertoires in COVID-19. The data were produced by immunoSEQ multiplex PCR, yet TCRdb's version contains in-frame clones alone and is incomplete. Of approximately 110,000 clones listed, 90% to 95% were seen once; the top ten hold approximately 2%. Germline CDR1 MNHEY, CDR2 SVGEGT. The CDR3 covers 14 residues. V was trimmed by 0 bases and J by 2 bases, leaving 8 bases between them. The J gene is TRBJ2-7, the V gene TRBV6-2 or TRBV6-3; D gene unclear. Sequencing used peripheral blood. The origin of this receptor is a man between 45 and 60 years old with COVID-19, enrolled during active disease. The CDR3 sequence: CASSYSRWPYEQYF. The CDR3 DNA follows: TGTGCCAGCAGTTACTCGCGGTGGCCCTACGAGCAGTACTTC.